Reported below is one TCR beta chain. The sample comes from a study of cytomegalovirus exposure and HLA in healthy donors. Generated by immunoSEQ multiplex PCR, the TCRdb table keeps only in-frame clones and is missing some. Here the sample spans 150,000 or so clones, approximately 86% being singletons. CDR3 length equals 15 residues. Per germline, CDR1 LNHNV and CDR2 YYDKDF (reference sequence). Trimming took 5 bases from V and 1 from J; bases not matched to a gene: 4. Material for sequencing was PBMCs. The clonotype comes from a man in his late teens or twenties in good health and CMV-seropositive. The chain uses TRBV15 and TRBJ2-1, with 8 nucleotides matching TRBD1. This chain's CDR3 is CATSPTGGSYNEQFF. As DNA, the CDR3 is TGTGCCACCAGCCCCACAGGGGGGTCCTACAATGAGCAGTTCTTC.